These 4 T cell receptor beta chains share one sample of origin, sequenced in a study of shared clonotypes between healthy human individuals. Generated by immunoSEQ multiplex PCR, the TCRdb table keeps only in-frame clones and is missing some. This sample has millions of clones, with 90% to 95% found just once. The source material was naive CD4+ T cells sorted from blood. Subset reported: CD45RA+ positively selected. Receptor source: a man younger than 35 in good health.

V is TRBV30 and J is TRBJ1-5; unclear D gene. The CDR3 covers 16 residues. Trimming cost V 0 bases and J 3 bases, with 15 bases left between them. The germline V gene has CDR1 GTSNPN and CDR2 SVGIG (reference sequence). The DNA of the CDR3 is TGTGCCTGGAGTGTACTTCCGGGGAAAAACAATCAGCCCCAGCATTTT. Translated, it gives CAWSVLPGKNNQPQHF.

The chain is built from TRBV28 and TRBJ2-7; 9 bases match TRBD1. V trimming: 6 bases; J trimming: 8 bases; junction bases outside the gene matches: 8. This CDR3 has 13 amino acids. Germline V gene sequence: CDR1 MDHEN, CDR2 SYDVKM. CDR3 nucleotides: TGTGCCAGCAGCCTCCAACAGGGGGCGAAGCAGTACTTC. Translated: CASSLQQGAKQYF.

This clone was seen once. The chain has TRBV6-1 and TRBJ2-2; TRBD1 matches 7 bases. The CDR3 has 15 amino acids. Unmatched junction bases numbered 7, after V lost 3 bases and J lost 6 bases. CDR1 and CDR2 from the germline V gene are MNHNS and SASEGT. CDR3 protein: CASSDQQGLAGELFF. The CDR3, as DNA: TGTGCCAGCAGTGACCAACAGGGGCTGGCCGGGGAGCTGTTTTTT.

The chain carries TRBV28 and TRBJ1-5; D call uncertain. The CDR3 is made up of 14 amino acids. Per the germline V gene, CDR1 is MDHEN and CDR2 is SYDVKM. V was shortened by 5 bases and J by 7 bases, with 15 bases between the two germline ends. The CDR3 DNA reads as TGTGCCAGCAGTCCAGCAAGAGGGAGGCAGCCCCAGCATTTT. Translation: CASSPARGRQPQHF.